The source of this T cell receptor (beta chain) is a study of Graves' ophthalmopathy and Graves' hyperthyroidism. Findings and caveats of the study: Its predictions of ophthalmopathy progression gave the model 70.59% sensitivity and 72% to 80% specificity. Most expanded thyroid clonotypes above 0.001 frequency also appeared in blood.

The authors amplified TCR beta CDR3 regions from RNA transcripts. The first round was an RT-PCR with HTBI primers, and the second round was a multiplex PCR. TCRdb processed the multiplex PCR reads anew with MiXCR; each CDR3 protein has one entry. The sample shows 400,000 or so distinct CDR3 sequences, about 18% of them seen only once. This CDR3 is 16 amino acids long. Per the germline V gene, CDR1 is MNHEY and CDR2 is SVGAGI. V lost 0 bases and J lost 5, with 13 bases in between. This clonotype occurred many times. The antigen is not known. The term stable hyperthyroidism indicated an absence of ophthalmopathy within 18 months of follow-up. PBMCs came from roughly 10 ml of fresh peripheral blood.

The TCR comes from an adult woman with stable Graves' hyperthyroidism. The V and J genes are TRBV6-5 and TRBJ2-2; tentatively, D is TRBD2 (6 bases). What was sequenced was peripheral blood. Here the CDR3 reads CASSYSTGEVTGELFF. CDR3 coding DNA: TGTGCCAGCAGTTACTCTACGGGAGAGGTGACCGGGGAGCTGTTTTTT.